Reported below is one T cell receptor beta chain. Each sorted subset replicate got 200 ng genomic DNA, roughly 33,000 genomes. The table came from immunoSEQ multiplex PCR; TCRdb's copy has only in-frame clones and leaves some out. The table has hundreds of thousands of clones, approximately 95% seen once. The data stem from a study of shared clonotypes between healthy human individuals. Terminally differentiated effector memory CD45RA+ cells were left out of the naive CD8 fraction, which was CD45RO-negative and positively selected for CCR7. Trimming took 4 bases from V and 2 from J, leaving 12 bases between them. This CDR3 has 14 amino acids. Germline CDR1 SNHLY, CDR2 FYNNEI.

The sample consisted of naive CD8+ T cells sorted from blood. This sequence joins TRBV2 and TRBJ2-7; D is possibly TRBD2 (5 bases). This TCR was recovered from a woman aged 30 to 39 in good health. CDR3 protein: CASSGSLATYEQYF. The DNA for the CDR3 is TGTGCCAGCAGTGGATCGCTAGCTACCTACGAGCAGTACTTC. Full variable domain (remainder filled in from reference TRBV2 and TRBJ2-7): EPEVTQTPSHQVTQMGQEVILRCVPISNHLYFYWYRQILGQKVEFLVSFYNNEISEKSEIFDDQFSVERPDGSNFTLKIRSTKLEDSAMYFCASSGSLATYEQYFGPGTRLTVT.